This T cell receptor beta chain derives from a study of shared clonotypes between healthy human individuals. Trimming removed 6 bases from V and 0 bases from J; junction bases left unmatched: 2. CDR1 is SNHLY, CDR2 FYNNEI, per germline. The CDR3 loop spans 14 amino acids. Study-wide points: Since donors were few, the genetic and exposure-history diversity represented was limited. Generation probability values for non-shared clonotypes were lower than those for clonotypes shared by all four donors.

This table comes from immunoSEQ multiplex PCR, and its TCRdb copy is limited to in-frame clones, with some not included. The sample includes 950,000 to 1,100,000 clones, about 80% of them seen just once. This clone has just one count. Its specificity is unknown. Sequenced: memory CD4+ T cells from PBMCs. As to subset: CD45RA-negative fraction. The chain uses TRBV2 and TRBJ1-3; 7 bases line up with TRBD1. The receptor was derived from a man in his late teens or twenties in good health. Some clones in this sample may be carry-over from other donors' samples. The CDR3 spells CASSDRASGNTIYF. The CDR3 region has the DNA TGTGCCAGCAGCGACAGGGCCTCTGGAAACACCATATATTTT.